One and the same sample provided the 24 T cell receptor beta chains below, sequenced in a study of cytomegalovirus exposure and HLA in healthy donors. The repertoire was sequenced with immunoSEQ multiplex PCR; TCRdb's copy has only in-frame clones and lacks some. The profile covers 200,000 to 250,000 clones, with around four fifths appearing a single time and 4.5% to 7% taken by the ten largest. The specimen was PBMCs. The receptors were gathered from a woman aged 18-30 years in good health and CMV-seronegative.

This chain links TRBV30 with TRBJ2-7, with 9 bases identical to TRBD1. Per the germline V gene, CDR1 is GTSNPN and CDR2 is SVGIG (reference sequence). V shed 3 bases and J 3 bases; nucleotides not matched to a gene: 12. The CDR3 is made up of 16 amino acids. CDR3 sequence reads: CAWSGPGTGRVYEQYF. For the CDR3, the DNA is TGTGCCTGGAGCGGCCCCGGGACAGGGAGGGTCTACGAGCAGTACTTC.

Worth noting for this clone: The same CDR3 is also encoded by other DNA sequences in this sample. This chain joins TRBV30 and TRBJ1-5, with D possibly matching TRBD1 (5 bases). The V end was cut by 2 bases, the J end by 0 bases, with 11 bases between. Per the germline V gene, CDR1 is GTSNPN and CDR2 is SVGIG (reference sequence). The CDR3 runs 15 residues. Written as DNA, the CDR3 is TGTGCCTGGAGTAGGGGTGGGTATAGCAATCAGCCCCAGCATTTT. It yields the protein CAWSRGGYSNQPQHF.

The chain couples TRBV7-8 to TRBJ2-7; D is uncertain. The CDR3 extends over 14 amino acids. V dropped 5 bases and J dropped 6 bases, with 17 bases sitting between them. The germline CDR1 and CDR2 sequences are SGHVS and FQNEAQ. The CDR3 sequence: CASSKVSGVGEQYF. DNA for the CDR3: TGTGCCAGCAGCAAAGTCTCCGGCGTGGGCGAGCAGTACTTC.

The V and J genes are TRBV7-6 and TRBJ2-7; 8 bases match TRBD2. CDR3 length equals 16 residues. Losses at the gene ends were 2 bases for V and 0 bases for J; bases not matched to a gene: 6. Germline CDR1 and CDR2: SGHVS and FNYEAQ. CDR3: CASSLPGGPLSYEQYF. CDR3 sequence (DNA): TGTGCCAGCAGCTTACCGGGGGGGCCTCTCTCCTACGAGCAGTACTTC.

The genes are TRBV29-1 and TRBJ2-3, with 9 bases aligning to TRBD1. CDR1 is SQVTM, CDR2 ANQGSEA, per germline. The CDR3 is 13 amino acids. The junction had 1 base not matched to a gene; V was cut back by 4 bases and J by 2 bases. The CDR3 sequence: CSVGQGDTDTQYF. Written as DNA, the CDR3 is TGCAGCGTTGGACAGGGGGACACAGATACGCAGTATTTT.

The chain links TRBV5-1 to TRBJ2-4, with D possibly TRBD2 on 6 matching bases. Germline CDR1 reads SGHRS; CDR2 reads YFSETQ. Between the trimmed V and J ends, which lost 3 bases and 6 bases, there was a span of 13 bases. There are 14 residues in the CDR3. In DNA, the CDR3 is TGCGCCAGCAGCTCGGGGACGGAGGGAAACATTCAGTACTTC. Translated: CASSSGTEGNIQYF. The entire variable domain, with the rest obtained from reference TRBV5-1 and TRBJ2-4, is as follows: KAGVTQTPRYLIKTRGQQVTLSCSPISGHRSVSWYQQTPGQGLQFLFEYFSETQRNKGNFPGRFSGRQFSNSRSEMNVSTLELGDSALYLCASSSGTEGNIQYFGAGTRLSVL.

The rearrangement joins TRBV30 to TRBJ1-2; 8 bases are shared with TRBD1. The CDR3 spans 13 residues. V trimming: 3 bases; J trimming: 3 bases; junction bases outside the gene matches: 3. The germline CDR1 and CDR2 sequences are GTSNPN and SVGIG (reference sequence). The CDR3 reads CAWSRQGHYGYTF. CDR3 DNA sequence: TGTGCCTGGAGCAGACAGGGGCACTATGGCTACACCTTC.

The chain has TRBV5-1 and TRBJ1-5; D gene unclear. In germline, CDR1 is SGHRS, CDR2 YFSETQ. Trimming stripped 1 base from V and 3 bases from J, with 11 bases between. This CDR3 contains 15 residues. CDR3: CASSLSAGFNQPQHF. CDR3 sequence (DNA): TGCGCCAGCAGCTTGAGTGCAGGCTTCAATCAGCCCCAGCATTTT.

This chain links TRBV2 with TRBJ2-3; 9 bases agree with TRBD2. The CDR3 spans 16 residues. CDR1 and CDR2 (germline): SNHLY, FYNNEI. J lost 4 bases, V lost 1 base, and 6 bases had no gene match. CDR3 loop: CASSEEAGGGPDTQYF. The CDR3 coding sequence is TGTGCCAGCAGTGAAGAGGCGGGAGGGGGCCCAGATACGCAGTATTTT.

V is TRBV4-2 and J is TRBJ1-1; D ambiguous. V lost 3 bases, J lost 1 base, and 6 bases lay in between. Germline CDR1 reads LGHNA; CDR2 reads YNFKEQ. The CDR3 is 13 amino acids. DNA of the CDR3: TGTGCCAGCAGCCATGTCGGGAACACTGAAGCTTTCTTT. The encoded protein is CASSHVGNTEAFF.

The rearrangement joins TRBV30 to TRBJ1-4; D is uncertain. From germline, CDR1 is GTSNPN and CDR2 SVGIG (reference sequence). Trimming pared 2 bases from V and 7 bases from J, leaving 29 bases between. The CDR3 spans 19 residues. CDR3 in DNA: TGTGCCTGGAGTTCCCCAGTAAGCGAAGTTCTGACTTGGGGTGAAAAACTGTTTTTT. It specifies CAWSSPVSEVLTWGEKLFF.

Here the CDR3 DNA reads TGCGCCAGCAGCCTCCATGGCCGGGGGCAGTACTTC. This codes for CASSLHGRGQYF. The chain joins TRBV4-1 to TRBJ2-7; D perhaps matches TRBD2 (5 bases). This CDR3 contains 12 residues. V was shortened by 4 bases and J by 9 bases, with 13 bases between the two germline ends. CDR1 is MGHRA, CDR2 YSYEKL, per germline.

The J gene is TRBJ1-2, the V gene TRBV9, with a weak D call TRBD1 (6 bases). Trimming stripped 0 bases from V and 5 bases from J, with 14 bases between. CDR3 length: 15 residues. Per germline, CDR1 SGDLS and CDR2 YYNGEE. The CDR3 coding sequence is TGTGCCAGCAGCGTAGGTCGGCAGGGGAATTATGGCTACACCTTC. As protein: CASSVGRQGNYGYTF.

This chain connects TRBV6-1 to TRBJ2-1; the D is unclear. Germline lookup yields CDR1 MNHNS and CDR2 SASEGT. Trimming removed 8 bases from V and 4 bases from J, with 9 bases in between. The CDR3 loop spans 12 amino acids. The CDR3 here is CASLSLYNEQFF. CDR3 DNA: TGTGCCAGCCTGTCTTTATACAATGAGCAGTTCTTC.

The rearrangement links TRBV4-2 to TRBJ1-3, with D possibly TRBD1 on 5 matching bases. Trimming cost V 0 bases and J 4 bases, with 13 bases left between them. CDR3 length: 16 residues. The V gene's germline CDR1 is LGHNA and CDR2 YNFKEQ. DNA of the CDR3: TGTGCCAGCAGCCAAGACCCCTCAGGGTTCGGAAACACCATATATTTT. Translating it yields CASSQDPSGFGNTIYF.

The CDR3 spells CASSDSDRGGYTF. CDR3 bases: TGTGCCAGCAGTGACTCTGACAGGGGTGGCTACACCTTC. The J gene is TRBJ1-2, the V gene TRBV6-4; 8 bases align to TRBD1. Looked up from germline, CDR1 is MRHNA and CDR2 is SNTAGT. With V trimmed by 0 bases and J by 7 bases, 1 base remained unmatched. The CDR3 length is 13 residues.

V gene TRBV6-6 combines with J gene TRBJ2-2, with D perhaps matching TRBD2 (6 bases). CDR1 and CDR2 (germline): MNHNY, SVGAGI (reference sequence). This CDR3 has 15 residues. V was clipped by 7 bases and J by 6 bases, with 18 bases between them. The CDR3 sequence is CASNARSRRAGELFF. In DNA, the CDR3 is TGTGCCAGCAATGCGCGATCCAGGAGGGCCGGGGAGCTGTTTTTT.

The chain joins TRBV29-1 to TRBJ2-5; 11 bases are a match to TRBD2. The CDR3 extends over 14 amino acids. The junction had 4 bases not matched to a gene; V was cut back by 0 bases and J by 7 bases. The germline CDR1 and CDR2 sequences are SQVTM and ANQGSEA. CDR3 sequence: CSVEEALAGGTQYF. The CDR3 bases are TGCAGCGTTGAAGAGGCCCTAGCGGGGGGGACCCAGTACTTC.

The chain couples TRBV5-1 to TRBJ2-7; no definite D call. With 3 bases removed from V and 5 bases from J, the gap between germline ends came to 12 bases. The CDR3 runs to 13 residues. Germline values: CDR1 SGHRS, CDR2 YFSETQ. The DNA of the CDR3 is TGCGCCAGCAGCTCCCGCCTGGGCGACGAGCAGTACTTC. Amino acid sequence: CASSSRLGDEQYF.

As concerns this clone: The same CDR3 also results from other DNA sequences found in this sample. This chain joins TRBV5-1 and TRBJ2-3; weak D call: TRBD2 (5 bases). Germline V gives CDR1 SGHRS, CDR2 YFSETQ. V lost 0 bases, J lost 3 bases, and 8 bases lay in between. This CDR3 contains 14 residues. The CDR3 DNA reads TGCGCCAGCAGCTTGGGTGGGAGTACAGATACGCAGTATTTT. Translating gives CASSLGGSTDTQYF.

The CDR3 bases are TGTGCCAGCAGCGAGTCGGGGCCCGTTGAGGGCAATTATGGCTACACCTTC. This sequence encodes CASSESGPVEGNYGYTF. This chain joins TRBV9 and TRBJ1-2; TRBD1 is a possible D gene (5 bases). Per germline, CDR1 SGDLS and CDR2 YYNGEE. Trimming stripped 3 bases from V and 5 bases from J, with 23 bases between. The CDR3 has 17 amino acids.

The CDR3 reads CAWSVHGRSTDTQYF. Here the CDR3 DNA reads TGTGCCTGGAGTGTACACGGGAGGAGCACAGATACGCAGTATTTT. The chain recombines TRBV30 with TRBJ2-3; TRBD2 matches at 7 bases. CDR1 GTSNPN and CDR2 SVGIG come from the germline V gene (reference sequence). V lost 0 bases, J lost 0 bases, and 3 bases stayed unmatched. The CDR3 extends over 15 amino acids.

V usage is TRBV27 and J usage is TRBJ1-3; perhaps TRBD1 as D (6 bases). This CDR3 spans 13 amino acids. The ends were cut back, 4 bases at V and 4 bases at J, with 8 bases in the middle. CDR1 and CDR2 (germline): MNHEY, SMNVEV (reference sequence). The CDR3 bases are TGTGCCAGCAGTTCTCAGGGGGGAAACACCATATATTTT. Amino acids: CASSSQGGNTIYF.

The CDR3 nucleotides are TGTGCCAGCAGTGGAAGGACTAGCGGGTTCCCTTCTGTCGTCGGGCAGTACTTC. Protein sequence: CASSGRTSGFPSVVGQYF. V and J are TRBV27 and TRBJ2-7, with 11 bases aligning to TRBD2. The CDR3 runs 18 residues. Germline V gene data show CDR1 as MNHEY and CDR2 as SMNVEV (reference sequence). V was clipped by 5 bases and J by 9 bases; unmatched bases: 21.